This TCR beta chain emerged from a study of shared clonotypes between healthy human individuals. Produced via immunoSEQ multiplex PCR; TCRdb's table is partial and in-frame only. The sample carries 1.5 million to 2.5 million clones, approximately 94% recorded once. CD8 cells regarded as naive lacked CD45RO, were positively chosen for CCR7, and omitted terminally differentiated effector memory CD45RA+ cells. Study donors comprised healthy, HIV-negative adults devoid of recent acute infection or vaccination. The receptor's source is a man younger than 30 in good health. The sequencing input was naive CD8+ T cells sorted from blood.

In DNA, the CDR3 is TGTGCCAGCAGTCTTCCGGGACAGTTCGGAAACACCATATATTTT. Residues: CASSLPGQFGNTIYF. The V and J genes are TRBV28 and TRBJ1-3; TRBD1 matches at 7 bases. Germline V gene data show CDR1 as MDHEN and CDR2 as SYDVKM. Trimming took 5 bases from V and 4 from J; bases not matched to a gene: 8. The CDR3 runs 15 residues.